Below are 23 T cell receptor beta chains sequenced from a single sample in a study of T cell responses to AZD1222 COVID-19 vaccine. TCRdb's copy holds only in-frame clones and misses some; the assay was immunoSEQ multiplex PCR. The table records 44,000 or so clones, around three quarters of them present only once. Sequencing was performed on peripheral blood, taken 28 days after the second dose of the MenACWY control vaccine. The receptors here all came from an adult who received the MenACWY meningococcal vaccine as a control.

This rearrangement joins TRBV28 to TRBJ1-4; D gene uncertain. The V end was cut by 4 bases, the J end by 8 bases, with 17 bases between. Germline assignment: CDR1 MDHEN and CDR2 SYDVKM. The CDR3 extends over 15 amino acids. CDR3 residues: CASSSVGISEEKLFF. In DNA, the CDR3 is TGTGCCAGCAGTTCGGTGGGAATCTCTGAGGAAAAACTGTTTTTT.

The chain joins TRBV28 to TRBJ2-1; the D is unclear. Germline loops: CDR1 MDHEN, CDR2 SYDVKM. CDR3 length equals 12 residues. Between the trimmed V and J ends, which lost 3 bases and 14 bases, there was a span of 14 bases. The CDR3 sequence: CASSFKDAREFF. The CDR3 coding sequence is TGTGCCAGCAGTTTTAAAGATGCTAGAGAGTTCTTC.

V is TRBV7-2 and J is TRBJ1-1, with 7 positions matching TRBD1. The trim removed 4 bases at V and 3 bases at J, leaving 2 bases unmatched. The CDR3 is 13 amino acids. Germline CDR1 and CDR2: SGHTA and FQGNSA. The CDR3: CASSWGTDTEAFF. The CDR3 nucleotides read TGTGCCAGCAGCTGGGGGACAGACACTGAAGCTTTCTTT.

The chain joins TRBV5-1 to TRBJ1-1, with D perhaps TRBD1 (5 bases). The ends were cut back, 1 base at V and 7 bases at J, with 17 bases in the middle. Germline values: CDR1 SGHRS, CDR2 YFSETQ. This CDR3 is 15 amino acids long. CDR3 coding DNA: TGCGCCAGCAGCTTGAGGCAGGACCGGGGGAGTGAAGCTTTCTTT. It yields the protein CASSLRQDRGSEAFF.

This clone was seen only a few times. The V call is TRBV7-9, the J call TRBJ2-3; 9 positions agree with TRBD2. J lost 0 bases, V lost 8 bases, and 6 bases had no gene match. The CDR3 spans 15 residues. Germline CDR1 and CDR2: SEHNR and FQNEAQ (reference sequence). This chain's CDR3 is CASRGLANSTDTQYF. DNA of the CDR3: TGTGCCAGCCGAGGACTAGCGAATAGCACAGATACGCAGTATTTT.

The chain uses TRBV5-6 and TRBJ1-1; D unresolved. CDR1 and CDR2 from the germline V gene are SGHDT and YYEEEE. This CDR3 contains 13 residues. Trimming removed 0 bases from V and 2 bases from J, with 5 bases in between. The CDR3: CASSLVDNTEAFF. The DNA of the CDR3 is TGTGCCAGCAGCTTGGTCGACAACACTGAAGCTTTCTTT.

The V call is TRBV5-1, the J call TRBJ1-1; 7 bases align to TRBD1. The CDR3 runs to 16 residues. From germline, CDR1 is SGHRS and CDR2 YFSETQ. Trimming took 0 bases from V and 2 from J; bases not matched to a gene: 7. The DNA of the CDR3 is TGCGCCAGCAGCTTGGCATCCGGGACAGCTAACACTGAAGCTTTCTTT. Amino acids: CASSLASGTANTEAFF. Combining the CDR3 with reference TRBV5-1 and TRBJ1-1 gives the whole variable domain KAGVTQTPRYLIKTRGQQVTLSCSPISGHRSVSWYQQTPGQGLQFLFEYFSETQRNKGNFPGRFSGRQFSNSRSEMNVSTLELGDSALYLCASSLASGTANTEAFFGQGTRLTVV.

This clone was seen only once. This chain connects TRBV4-1 to TRBJ2-3; TRBD2 is a possible D gene (6 bases). V was trimmed by 3 bases and J by 4 bases, leaving 11 bases between them. The CDR3 covers 14 residues. Germline V lookup: CDR1 MGHRA, CDR2 YSYEKL. CDR3 amino acids: CASSHDPGADTQYF. In nucleotides, the CDR3 is TGCGCCAGCAGCCACGATCCGGGGGCAGATACGCAGTATTTT.

The chain couples TRBV18 to TRBJ2-1, with TRBD2 matching over 8 bases. Germline trimming cut 1 base from V and 4 bases from J; bases unmatched to any gene: 3. Germline assignment: CDR1 KGHSH and CDR2 LQKENI. The CDR3 sequence is 15 residues long. The CDR3 DNA reads TGTGCCAGCTCACCACTAGCGGGACAATACAATGAGCAGTTCTTC. Its translation is CASSPLAGQYNEQFF.

The chain uses TRBV2 and TRBJ1-1, with D perhaps TRBD1 (6 bases). CDR1 and CDR2 (germline): SNHLY, FYNNEI. This CDR3 region has 13 residues. V gave up 8 bases and J gave up 8 bases, with 18 bases separating them. CDR3 protein: CASERNGGLEAFF. In DNA, the CDR3 is TGTGCCAGCGAAAGGAATGGGGGCTTGGAAGCTTTCTTT.

V gene TRBV19 combines with J gene TRBJ2-3, with D maybe TRBD2 (6 bases). V was clipped by 5 bases and J by 1 base, with 13 bases between them. CDR1 is LNHDA, CDR2 SQIVND, per germline (reference sequence). The CDR3 contains 15 residues. DNA for the CDR3: TGTGCCAGTAGTCCGGACTGGGGGGGCACAGATACGCAGTATTTT. Residues: CASSPDWGGTDTQYF.

This clone appeared a single time. For the CDR3, the DNA is TGCGCCAGCAGCTTGGCCGGGACAGCGAACACTGAAGCTTTCTTT. Translated, it gives CASSLAGTANTEAFF. The V gene is TRBV5-1, the J gene TRBJ1-1, with 7 bases lining up with TRBD1. The CDR3 has 15 amino acids. Germline CDR1 and CDR2: SGHRS and YFSETQ. Trimming took 0 bases from V and 1 from J; bases not matched to a gene: 3.

The gene calls are TRBV6-5 and TRBJ2-1; perhaps TRBD1 as D (6 bases). V lost 5 bases and J 8 bases, leaving 16 bases between the germline ends. CDR3 length equals 14 residues. Germline loops: CDR1 MNHEY, CDR2 SVGAGI. CDR3 in amino acids: CASSPNRVTDEQFF. CDR3 in DNA: TGTGCCAGCAGTCCCAACAGGGTTACCGATGAGCAGTTCTTC.

The genes are TRBV28 and TRBJ2-2; 9 bases map to TRBD1. V shed 7 bases and J 4 bases; nucleotides not matched to a gene: 1. The CDR3 runs 13 residues. Germline CDR1 MDHEN, CDR2 SYDVKM. The CDR3 nucleotides read TGTGCCAGCAAGACAGGGGGCACCGGGGAGCTGTTTTTT. Its protein is CASKTGGTGELFF.

V usage is TRBV5-1 and J usage is TRBJ1-1; weak D call: TRBD1 (5 bases). Per germline, CDR1 SGHRS and CDR2 YFSETQ. V lost 4 bases to trimming and J lost 6 bases, with 22 bases between them. This CDR3 has 16 residues. CDR3: CASSLDVGQGNPEAFF. The CDR3 nucleotides read TGCGCCAGCAGCCTGGACGTCGGGCAGGGAAATCCTGAAGCTTTCTTT. Using reference TRBV5-1 and TRBJ1-1 for the parts outside the CDR3, the full variable domain is KAGVTQTPRYLIKTRGQQVTLSCSPISGHRSVSWYQQTPGQGLQFLFEYFSETQRNKGNFPGRFSGRQFSNSRSEMNVSTLELGDSALYLCASSLDVGQGNPEAFFGQGTRLTVV.

The chain links TRBV30 to TRBJ2-1; 10 bases line up with TRBD2. CDR3 length equals 18 residues. With 2 bases clipped from V and 0 bases from J, the junction kept 10 bases outside the gene matches. Looked up from germline, CDR1 is GTSNPN and CDR2 is SVGIG (reference sequence). The CDR3: CAWSYKREGLSSYNEQFF. The DNA for the CDR3 is TGTGCCTGGAGTTACAAGCGGGAGGGCCTGAGCTCCTACAATGAGCAGTTCTTC.

The chain uses TRBV21-1 and TRBJ1-5; the D call TRBD1 from the table was never checked on the DNA. TRBV21-1 is annotated as a pseudogene. This CDR3 is built from 21 residues. The CDR3 DNA follows: TGTGCCAGCAGCAAAATTGGAACAGGGTCTGACGAGGTGGTGAAAAATCAGCCCCAGCATTTT. It specifies CASSKIGTGSDEVVKNQPQHF.

The V and J genes are TRBV6-5 and TRBJ1-5, with a possible D match to TRBD1 (5 bases). Germline V gives CDR1 MNHEY, CDR2 SVGAGI. The V gene lost 4 bases and the J gene lost 4 bases, with 11 bases spanning the gap. The length of the CDR3 is 14 residues. CDR3 amino acids: CASSSISGNQPQHF. The CDR3 DNA reads as TGTGCCAGCAGTTCAATATCAGGGAATCAGCCCCAGCATTTT.

As to this clone: The CDR3 does not close with the conserved phenylalanine or tryptophan, likely indicating a read error. The DNA is omitted, as the CDR3 cannot be located on it reliably, and the CDR3 follows TCRdb's listing. The chain has TRBV28 and TRBJ1-2; no check of the table's D call, TRBD1, against the DNA was made. The CDR3 is made up of 14 amino acids, end residues included. Germline V gene sequence: CDR1 MDHEN, CDR2 SYDVKM. CDR3 amino acids: CASSFVRVTGAVFS.

This chain uses TRBV11-2 with TRBJ1-1; tentatively, D is TRBD1 (6 bases). Trimming removed 0 bases at V and 7 bases at J, with 15 bases between. CDR3 length equals 15 residues. Per germline, CDR1 SGHAT and CDR2 FQNNGV. DNA for the CDR3: TGTGCCAGCAGCTTAGATGAGGGGGGCCCTCTTGAAGCTTTCTTT. Translating it yields CASSLDEGGPLEAFF. Filled out from reference TRBV11-2 and TRBJ1-1, the complete variable domain reads EAGVAQSPRYKIIEKRQSVAFWCNPISGHATLYWYQQILGQGPKLLIQFQNNGVVDDSQLPKDRFSAERLKGVDSTLKIQPAKLEDSAVYLCASSLDEGGPLEAFFGQGTRLTVV.

The genes are TRBV7-9 and TRBJ2-7; perhaps TRBD1 as D (5 bases). The CDR3 totals 13 residues. Looked up from germline, CDR1 is SEHNR and CDR2 is FQNEAQ (reference sequence). V was trimmed by 5 bases and J by 3 bases, leaving 11 bases between them. CDR3 amino acids: CASSVGADYEQYF. The CDR3 coding sequence is TGTGCCAGCAGCGTAGGGGCTGACTACGAGCAGTACTTC.

This chain links TRBV19 with TRBJ1-3; 9 bases line up with TRBD1. CDR1 is LNHDA, CDR2 SQIVND, per germline (reference sequence). V shed 4 bases and J 4 bases; nucleotides not matched to a gene: 8. The CDR3 spans 16 residues. The CDR3 reads CASSTGQGITGNTIYF. CDR3 DNA sequence: TGTGCCAGTAGTACCGGACAGGGGATTACAGGAAACACCATATATTTT.

This chain links TRBV30 with TRBJ1-3, with 7 positions matching TRBD1. The CDR3 loop spans 13 amino acids. V was pared by 5 bases and J by 3 bases, with 4 bases of the junction left unmatched. CDR1 GTSNPN and CDR2 SVGIG come from the germline V gene (reference sequence). The CDR3 DNA reads as TGTGCCTGGTCCCAGGGGGTTGGAAACACCATATATTTT. This translates into CAWSQGVGNTIYF.